This T cell receptor beta chain was captured by sequencing in a study of tumor-infiltrating lymphocytes in localized non-small cell lung cancer. Trimming pared 0 bases from V and 1 base from J, leaving 13 bases between. The CDR3 consists of 16 residues. Germline V gives CDR1 LGHNA, CDR2 YSLEER. Sequencing used immunoSEQ multiplex PCR; TCRdb keeps in-frame clones, though not all of them. The sample contains fewer than 15,000 clones, about 82% of which appear only once. Whole-study results and caveats: TCR sequencing covered a subset of patients with enough tissue. Technical variation could not be separated from intratumor heterogeneity here. Tumors had more T cell infiltration than uninvolved lung, per TCRbeta sequencing and CD3 counts.

Points on this clone: What it recognizes is unknown.

The chain uses TRBV4-3 and TRBJ2-7; D is perhaps TRBD1 (6 bases). The sequencing input was uninvolved lung tissue not adjacent to the tumor. The origin of this receptor is a human donor with non-small cell lung cancer. In DNA, the CDR3 is TGCGCCAGCAGCCAAGACCCGGGACACAAGTCCTACGAGCAGTACTTC. This codes for CASSQDPGHKSYEQYF.